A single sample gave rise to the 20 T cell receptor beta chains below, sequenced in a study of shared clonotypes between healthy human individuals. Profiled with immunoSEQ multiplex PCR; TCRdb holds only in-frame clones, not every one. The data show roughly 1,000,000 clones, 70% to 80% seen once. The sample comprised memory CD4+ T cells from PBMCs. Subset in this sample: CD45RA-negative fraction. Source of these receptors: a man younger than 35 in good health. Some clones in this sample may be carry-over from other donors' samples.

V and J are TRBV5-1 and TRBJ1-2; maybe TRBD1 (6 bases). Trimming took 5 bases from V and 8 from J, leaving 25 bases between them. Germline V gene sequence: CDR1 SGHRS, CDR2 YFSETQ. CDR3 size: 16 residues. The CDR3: CASSQASGWGARGYTF. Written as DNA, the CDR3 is TGCGCCAGCAGTCAAGCCTCGGGATGGGGGGCGCGAGGCTACACCTTC.

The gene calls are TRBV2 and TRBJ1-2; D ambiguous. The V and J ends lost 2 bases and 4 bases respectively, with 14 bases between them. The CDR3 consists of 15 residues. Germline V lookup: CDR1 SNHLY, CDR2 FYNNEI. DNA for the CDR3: TGTGCCAGCAGTGAACCTATGGGTACCATCTATGGCTACACCTTC. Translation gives CASSEPMGTIYGYTF.

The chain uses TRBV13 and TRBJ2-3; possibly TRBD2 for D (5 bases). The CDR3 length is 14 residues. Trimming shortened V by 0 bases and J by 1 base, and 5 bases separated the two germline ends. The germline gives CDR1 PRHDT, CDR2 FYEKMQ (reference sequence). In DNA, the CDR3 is TGTGCCAGCAGCTTAGGGCGGGGCACAGATACGCAGTATTTT. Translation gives CASSLGRGTDTQYF. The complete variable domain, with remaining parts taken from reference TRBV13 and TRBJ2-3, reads AAGVIQSPRHLIKEKRETATLKCYPIPRHDTVYWYQQGPGQDPQFLISFYEKMQSDKGSIPDRFSAQQFSDYHSELNMSSLELGDSALYFCASSLGRGTDTQYFGPGTRLTVL.

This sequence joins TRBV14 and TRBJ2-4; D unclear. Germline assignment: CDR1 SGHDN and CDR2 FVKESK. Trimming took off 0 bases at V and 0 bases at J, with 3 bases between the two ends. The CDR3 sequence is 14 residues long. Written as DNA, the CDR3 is TGTGCCAGCAGCCAAGACCTAGCCAAAAACATTCAGTACTTC. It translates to CASSQDLAKNIQYF.

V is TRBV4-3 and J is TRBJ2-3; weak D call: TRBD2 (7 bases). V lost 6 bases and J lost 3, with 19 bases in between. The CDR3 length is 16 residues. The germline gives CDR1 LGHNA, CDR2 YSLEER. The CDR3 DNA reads TGCGCCAGCAGTCCGGGGGGCGGGGGCTGGACAGATACGCAGTATTTT. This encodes CASSPGGGGWTDTQYF.

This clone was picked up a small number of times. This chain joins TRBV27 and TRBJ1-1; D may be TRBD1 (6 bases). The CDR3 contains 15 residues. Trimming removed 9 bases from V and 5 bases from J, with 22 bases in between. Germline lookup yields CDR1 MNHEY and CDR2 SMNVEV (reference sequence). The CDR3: CASVYLGGAKTEAFF. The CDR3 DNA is TGTGCCAGTGTGTACTTAGGGGGGGCGAAGACTGAAGCTTTCTTT.

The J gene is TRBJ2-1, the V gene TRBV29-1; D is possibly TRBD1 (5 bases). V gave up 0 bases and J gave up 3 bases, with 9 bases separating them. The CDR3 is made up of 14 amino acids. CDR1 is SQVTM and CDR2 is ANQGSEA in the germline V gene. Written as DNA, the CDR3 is TGCAGCGTTGAAGATCGACAGAACTACAATGAGCAGTTCTTC. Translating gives CSVEDRQNYNEQFF.

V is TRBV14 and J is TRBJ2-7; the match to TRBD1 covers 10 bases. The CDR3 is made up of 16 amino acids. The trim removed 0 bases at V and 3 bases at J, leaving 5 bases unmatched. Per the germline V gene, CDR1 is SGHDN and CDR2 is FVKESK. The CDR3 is CASSQDRDRGFYEQYF. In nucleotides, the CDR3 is TGTGCCAGCAGCCAAGATCGGGACAGGGGATTCTACGAGCAGTACTTC. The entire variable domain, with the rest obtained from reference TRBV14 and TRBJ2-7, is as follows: EAGVTQFPSHSVIEKGQTVTLRCDPISGHDNLYWYRRVMGKEIKFLLHFVKESKQDESGMPNNRFLAERTGGTYSTLKVQPAELEDSGVYFCASSQDRDRGFYEQYFGPGTRLTVT.

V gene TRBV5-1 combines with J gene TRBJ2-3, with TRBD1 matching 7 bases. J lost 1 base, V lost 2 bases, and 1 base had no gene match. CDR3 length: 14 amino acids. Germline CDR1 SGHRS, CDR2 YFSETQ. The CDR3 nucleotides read TGCGCCAGCAGCTTTACAGGGGGCACAGATACGCAGTATTTT. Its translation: CASSFTGGTDTQYF.

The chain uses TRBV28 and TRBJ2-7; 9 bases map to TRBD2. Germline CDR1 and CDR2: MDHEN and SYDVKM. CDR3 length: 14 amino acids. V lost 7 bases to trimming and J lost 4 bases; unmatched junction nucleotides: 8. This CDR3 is CASIGLAGNYEQYF. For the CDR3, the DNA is TGTGCCAGCATTGGCCTAGCGGGAAATTACGAGCAGTACTTC.

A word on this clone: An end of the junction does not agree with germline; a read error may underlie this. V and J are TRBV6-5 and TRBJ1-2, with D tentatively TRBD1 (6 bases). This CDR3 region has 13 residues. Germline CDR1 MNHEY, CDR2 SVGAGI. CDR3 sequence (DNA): TGTGCCAGCAGTTCCTCATCTTCCGGGACAAGTTATTTC. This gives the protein CASSSSSSGTSYF.

CDR3 bases: TGTGCCAGCTCACCACCTCCGACAGGGGTTAGTACCGCTGAAGCTTTCTTT. Its protein product is CASSPPPTGVSTAEAFF. The gene calls are TRBV18 and TRBJ1-1; 8 bases line up with TRBD1. Germline CDR1 is KGHSH and CDR2 is LQKENI. CDR3 size: 17 residues. V gave up 0 bases and J gave up 6 bases; unmatched junction bases: 12.

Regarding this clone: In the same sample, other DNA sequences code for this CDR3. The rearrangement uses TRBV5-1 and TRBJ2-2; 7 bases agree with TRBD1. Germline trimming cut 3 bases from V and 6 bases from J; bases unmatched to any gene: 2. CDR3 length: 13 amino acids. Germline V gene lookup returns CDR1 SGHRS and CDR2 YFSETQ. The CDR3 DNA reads TGCGCCAGCAGCTCGCAGGGGGCCGGGGAGCTGTTTTTT. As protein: CASSSQGAGELFF.

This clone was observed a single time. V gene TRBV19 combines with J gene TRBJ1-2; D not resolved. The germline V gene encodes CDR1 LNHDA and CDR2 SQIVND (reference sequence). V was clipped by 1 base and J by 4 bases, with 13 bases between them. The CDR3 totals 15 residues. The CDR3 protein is CASSIGPEPVYGYTF. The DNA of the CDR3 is TGTGCCAGTAGTATAGGTCCGGAGCCAGTCTATGGCTACACCTTC.

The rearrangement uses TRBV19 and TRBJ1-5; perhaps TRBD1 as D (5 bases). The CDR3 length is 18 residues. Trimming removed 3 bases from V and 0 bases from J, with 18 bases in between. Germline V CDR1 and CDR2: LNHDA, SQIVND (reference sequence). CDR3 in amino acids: CASSIGPGAGGSNQPQHF. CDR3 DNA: TGTGCCAGTAGTATTGGTCCCGGGGCGGGAGGTAGCAATCAGCCCCAGCATTTT.

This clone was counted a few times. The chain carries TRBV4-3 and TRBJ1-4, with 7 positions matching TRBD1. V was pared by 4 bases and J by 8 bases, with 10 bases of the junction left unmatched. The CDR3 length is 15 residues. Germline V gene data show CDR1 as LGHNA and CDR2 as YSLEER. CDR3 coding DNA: TGCGCCAGCAGCCCAGGGGGGGGGAAAGAAGAAAAACTGTTTTTT. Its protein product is CASSPGGGKEEKLFF.

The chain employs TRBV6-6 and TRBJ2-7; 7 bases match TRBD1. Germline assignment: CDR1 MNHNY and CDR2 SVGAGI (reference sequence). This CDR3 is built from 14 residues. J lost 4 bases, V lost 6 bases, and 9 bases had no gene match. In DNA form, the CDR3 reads TGTGCCAGCAGACAAGGGACAGATCCTTACGAGCAGTACTTC. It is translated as CASRQGTDPYEQYF.

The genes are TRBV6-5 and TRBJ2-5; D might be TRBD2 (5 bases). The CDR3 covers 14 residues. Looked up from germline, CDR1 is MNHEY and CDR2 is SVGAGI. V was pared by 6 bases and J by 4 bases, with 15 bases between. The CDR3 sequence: CASSRQATTETQYF. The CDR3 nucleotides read TGTGCCAGCAGCAGGCAGGCGACTACAGAGACCCAGTACTTC.

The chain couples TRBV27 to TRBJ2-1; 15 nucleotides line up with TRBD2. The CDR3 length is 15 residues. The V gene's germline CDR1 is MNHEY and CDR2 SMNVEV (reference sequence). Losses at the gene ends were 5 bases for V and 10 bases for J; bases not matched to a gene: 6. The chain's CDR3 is CASSRTSGRALEQFF. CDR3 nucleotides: TGTGCCAGCAGTCGGACTAGCGGGAGGGCGTTGGAGCAGTTCTTC.

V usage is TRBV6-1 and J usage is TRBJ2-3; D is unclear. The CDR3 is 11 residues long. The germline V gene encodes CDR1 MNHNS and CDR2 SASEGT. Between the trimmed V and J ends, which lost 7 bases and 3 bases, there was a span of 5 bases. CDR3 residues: CASTPTDTQYF. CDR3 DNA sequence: TGTGCCAGCACCCCAACAGATACGCAGTATTTT.